Below are 10 T cell receptor beta chains sequenced from a single sample in a study of response to subunit inactivated influenza vaccine. TCRdb ran MiXCR on the RT-PCR reads and lists one entry per CDR3 protein. Among approximately 530,000 distinct CDR3 sequences, under 9% were seen once, and the ten largest hold 10% to 15%. The sequences come from PBMCs from blood, collected roughly 24 months after vaccination. The source of these receptors is a man between 50 and 70 years old who received an inactivated influenza vaccine.

This clonotype has only a few counts. The chain couples TRBV7-9 to TRBJ1-2; 8 bases match TRBD1. V lost 6 bases and J lost 6; bases outside the gene matches: 6. The CDR3 contains 13 residues. In germline, CDR1 is SEHNR, CDR2 FQNEAQ (reference sequence). This chain's CDR3 is CASRGQAYDGYTF. The CDR3 DNA reads as TGTGCCAGCAGGGGACAGGCTTACGATGGCTACACCTTC.

At least ten counts were recorded for this clonotype. The chain joins TRBV7-7 to TRBJ2-2; D is perhaps TRBD1 (5 bases). With 6 bases removed from V and 5 bases from J, the gap between germline ends came to 13 bases. The CDR3 is 14 residues long. Germline-derived CDR1 and CDR2 are SSHAT and FNYEAQ (reference sequence). DNA of the CDR3: TGTGCCAGCAGGGATGGACATATGACCGGGGAGCTGTTTTTT. It is translated as CASRDGHMTGELFF.

The chain recombines TRBV29-1 with TRBJ2-2; D might be TRBD1 (6 bases). Germline CDR1 and CDR2: SQVTM and ANQGSEA. Trimming stripped 2 bases from V and 0 bases from J, with 10 bases between. This CDR3 comprises 15 residues. Here the CDR3 reads CSVENGQTNTGELFF. DNA of the CDR3: TGCAGCGTTGAAAACGGACAGACGAACACCGGGGAGCTGTTTTTT.

The table lists this clonotype with many counts. The chain couples TRBV9 to TRBJ2-1; D remains ambiguous. V gave up 0 bases and J gave up 15 bases, with 16 bases separating them. The CDR3 contains 13 residues. CDR1 and CDR2 (germline): SGDLS, YYNGEE. The CDR3 here is CASSVEPGQKTFF. Written as DNA, the CDR3 is TGTGCCAGCAGCGTAGAGCCGGGCCAAAAAACGTTCTTC.

The sample holds a few counts of this clonotype. The chain employs TRBV20-1 and TRBJ2-1, with 7 bases that match TRBD2. Germline CDR1 reads DFQATT; CDR2 reads SNEGSKA (reference sequence). The J segment lost 4 bases and the V segment lost 3 bases, leaving 6 bases of the junction unmatched. The CDR3 is made up of 14 amino acids. CDR3 sequence: CSASASGLYNEQFF. The CDR3 DNA follows: TGCAGTGCTAGTGCTAGCGGTCTATACAATGAGCAGTTCTTC.

This clonotype was observed a few times. The chain links TRBV20-1 to TRBJ2-5; TRBD2 might be the D (6 bases). CDR1 and CDR2 (germline): DFQATT, SNEGSKA (reference sequence). V gave up 3 bases and J gave up 2 bases, with 13 bases separating them. The length of the CDR3 is 14 residues. Here the CDR3 reads CSASGGGFQETQYF. In nucleotides, the CDR3 is TGCAGTGCTAGCGGGGGAGGTTTTCAAGAGACCCAGTACTTC.

This clonotype was detected many times. The chain uses TRBV10-3 and TRBJ2-3; 7 nucleotides match TRBD2. The CDR3 is made up of 20 amino acids. V shed 3 bases and J 0 bases; nucleotides not matched to a gene: 18. Germline CDR1 ENHRY, CDR2 SYGVKD. The CDR3 region is CAISDHRLIAGPPSTDTQYF. CDR3 DNA sequence: TGTGCCATCAGTGACCACCGGCTGATAGCGGGCCCGCCTAGCACAGATACGCAGTATTTT.

This clonotype was seen more than once but under ten times. The J gene is TRBJ1-2, the V gene TRBV12-3 or TRBV12-4, with D possibly TRBD1 on 5 matching bases. V lost 5 bases and J lost 9, with 19 bases in between. This CDR3 has 14 amino acids. The CDR3 loop reads CASSPGGLPWSYTF. The CDR3 DNA reads TGTGCCAGCAGTCCGGGGGGACTGCCTTGGAGCTACACCTTC.

A few counts support this clonotype. The rearrangement uses TRBV27 and TRBJ2-2; D not resolved. The germline CDR1 and CDR2 sequences are MNHEY and SMNVEV (reference sequence). Trimming left V 5 bases short and J 4 bases short, with 11 bases between. The CDR3 runs 14 residues. The CDR3, as DNA: TGTGCCAGCAGTCGAGAAGGGATCACCGGGGAGCTGTTTTTT. Residues: CASSREGITGELFF.

V and J are TRBV10-3 and TRBJ2-1; 8 bases agree with TRBD2. The V segment lost 4 bases and the J segment 5 bases; nucleotides outside the gene matches: 7. Germline lookup yields CDR1 ENHRY and CDR2 SYGVKD. The CDR3 runs to 15 residues. For the CDR3, the DNA is TGTGCCATCAGTGCTCGGGGGGGCCCCGACAATGAGCAGTTCTTC. It encodes CAISARGGPDNEQFF.